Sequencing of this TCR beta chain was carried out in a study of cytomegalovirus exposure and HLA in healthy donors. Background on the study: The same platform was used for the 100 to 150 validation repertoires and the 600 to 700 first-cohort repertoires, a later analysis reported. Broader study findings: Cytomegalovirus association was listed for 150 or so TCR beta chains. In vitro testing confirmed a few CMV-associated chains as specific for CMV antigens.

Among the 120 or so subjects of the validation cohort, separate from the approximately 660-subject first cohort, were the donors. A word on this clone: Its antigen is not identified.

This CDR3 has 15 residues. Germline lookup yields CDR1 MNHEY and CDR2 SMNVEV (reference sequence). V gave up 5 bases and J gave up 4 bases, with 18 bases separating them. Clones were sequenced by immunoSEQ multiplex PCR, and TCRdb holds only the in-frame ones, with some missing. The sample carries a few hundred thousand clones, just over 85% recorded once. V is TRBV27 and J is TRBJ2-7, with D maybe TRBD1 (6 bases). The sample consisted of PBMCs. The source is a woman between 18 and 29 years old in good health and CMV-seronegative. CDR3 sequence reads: CASSPPTGSGYEQYF. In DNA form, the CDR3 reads TGTGCCAGCAGTCCGCCCACAGGGTCAGGATACGAGCAGTACTTC.